The source of this T cell receptor beta chain is a study of cytomegalovirus exposure and HLA in healthy donors. PCR was performed using 60 Vbeta and 13 Jbeta primers. Libraries were prepared by immunoSEQ multiplex PCR; TCRdb keeps only in-frame clonotypes and omits some of them. The repertoire holds roughly 130,000 clones, with less than 85% as singletons. The germline CDR1 and CDR2 sequences are MNHNS and SASEGT. With 7 bases clipped from V and 4 bases from J, the junction kept 5 bases outside the gene matches. CDR3 length: 14 amino acids. The V call is TRBV6-1, the J call TRBJ2-7; the match to TRBD2 covers 12 bases. The TCR comes from a woman in her 40s in good health and CMV-seropositive. The sequenced material came from PBMCs. Here the CDR3 reads CASKGTSGRYEQYF. The CDR3 DNA sequence: TGTGCCAGCAAGGGAACTAGCGGGAGGTACGAGCAGTACTTC.